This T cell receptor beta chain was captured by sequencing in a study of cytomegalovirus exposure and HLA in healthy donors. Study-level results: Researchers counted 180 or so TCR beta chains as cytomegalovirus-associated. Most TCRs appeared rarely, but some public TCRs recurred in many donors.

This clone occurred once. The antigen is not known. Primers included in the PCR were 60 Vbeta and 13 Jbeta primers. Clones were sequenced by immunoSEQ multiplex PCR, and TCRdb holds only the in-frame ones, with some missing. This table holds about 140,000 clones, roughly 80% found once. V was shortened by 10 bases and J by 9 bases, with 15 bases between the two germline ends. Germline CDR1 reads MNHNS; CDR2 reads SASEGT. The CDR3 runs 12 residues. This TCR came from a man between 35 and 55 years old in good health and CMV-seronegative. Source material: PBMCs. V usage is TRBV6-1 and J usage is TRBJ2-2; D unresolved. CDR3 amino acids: CAIRIVDRELFF. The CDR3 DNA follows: TGTGCCATCAGAATCGTCGACAGGGAGCTGTTTTTT.